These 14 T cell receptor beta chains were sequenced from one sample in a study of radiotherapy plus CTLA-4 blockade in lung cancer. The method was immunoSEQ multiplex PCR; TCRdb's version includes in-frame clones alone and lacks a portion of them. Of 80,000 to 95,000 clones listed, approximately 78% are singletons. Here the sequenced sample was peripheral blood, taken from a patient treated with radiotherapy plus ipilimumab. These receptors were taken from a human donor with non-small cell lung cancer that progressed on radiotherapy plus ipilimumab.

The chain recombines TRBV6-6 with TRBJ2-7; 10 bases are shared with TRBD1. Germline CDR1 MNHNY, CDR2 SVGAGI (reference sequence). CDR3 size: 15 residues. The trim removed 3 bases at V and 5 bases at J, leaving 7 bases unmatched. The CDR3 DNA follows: TGTGCCAGCAGTTATGTTGGAGGACAGGGGGACGAGCAGTACTTC. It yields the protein CASSYVGGQGDEQYF.

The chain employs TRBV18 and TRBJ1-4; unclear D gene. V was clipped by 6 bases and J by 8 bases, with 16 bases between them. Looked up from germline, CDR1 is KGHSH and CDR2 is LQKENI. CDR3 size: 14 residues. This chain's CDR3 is CASSVVYPDEKLFF. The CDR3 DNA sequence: TGTGCCAGCTCTGTGGTATATCCGGACGAAAAACTGTTTTTT.

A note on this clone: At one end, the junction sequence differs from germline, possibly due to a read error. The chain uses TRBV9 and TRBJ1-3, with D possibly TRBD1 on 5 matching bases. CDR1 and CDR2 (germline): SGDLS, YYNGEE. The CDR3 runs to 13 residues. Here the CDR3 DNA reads TGTGCCGGCAGCGTAGAGGGGGGAAACACCATATATTTT. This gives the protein CAGSVEGGNTIYF.

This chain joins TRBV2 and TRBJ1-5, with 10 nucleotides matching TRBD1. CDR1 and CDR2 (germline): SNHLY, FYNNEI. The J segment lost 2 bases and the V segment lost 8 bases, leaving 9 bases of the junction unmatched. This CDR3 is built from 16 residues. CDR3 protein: CASESGTGEGNQPQHF. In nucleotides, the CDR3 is TGTGCCAGCGAATCCGGGACAGGGGAAGGCAATCAGCCCCAGCATTTT.

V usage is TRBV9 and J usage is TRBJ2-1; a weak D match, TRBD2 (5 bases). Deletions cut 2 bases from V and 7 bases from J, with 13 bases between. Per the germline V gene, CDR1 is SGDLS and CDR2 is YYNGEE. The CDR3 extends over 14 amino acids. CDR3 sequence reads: CASSVGSTGNEQFF. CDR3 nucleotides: TGTGCCAGCAGCGTTGGGAGTACCGGAAATGAGCAGTTCTTC.

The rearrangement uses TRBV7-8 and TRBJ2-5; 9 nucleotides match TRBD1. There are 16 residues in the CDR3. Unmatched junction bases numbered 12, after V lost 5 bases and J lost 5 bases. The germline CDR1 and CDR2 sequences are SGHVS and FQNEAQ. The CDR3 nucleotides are TGTGCCAGCAGCACCAGCGGGACAGGGCCCGGGGAGACCCAGTACTTC. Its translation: CASSTSGTGPGETQYF.

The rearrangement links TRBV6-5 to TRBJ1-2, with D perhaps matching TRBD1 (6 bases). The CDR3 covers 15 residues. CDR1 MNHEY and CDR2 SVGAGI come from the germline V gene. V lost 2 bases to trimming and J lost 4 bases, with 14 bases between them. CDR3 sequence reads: CASSYGADRPYGYTF. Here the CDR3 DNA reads TGTGCCAGCAGTTACGGGGCGGACAGACCCTATGGCTACACCTTC.

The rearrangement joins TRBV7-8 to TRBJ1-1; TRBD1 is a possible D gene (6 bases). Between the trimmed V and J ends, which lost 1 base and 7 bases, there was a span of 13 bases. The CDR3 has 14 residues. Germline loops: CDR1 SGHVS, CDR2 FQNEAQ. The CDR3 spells CASSLEGELDEAFF. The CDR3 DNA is TGTGCCAGCAGCTTAGAGGGGGAACTCGATGAAGCTTTCTTT.

The CDR3 sequence: CASSQGVGGELFF. Here the CDR3 DNA reads TGTGCCAGCAGTCAGGGCGTCGGCGGGGAGCTGTTTTTT. The chain uses TRBV2 and TRBJ2-2, with a possible D match to TRBD1 (5 bases). The V and J ends lost 5 bases and 7 bases respectively, with 11 bases between them. The CDR3 loop spans 13 amino acids. Per germline, CDR1 SNHLY and CDR2 FYNNEI. Using reference TRBV2 and TRBJ2-2 for the parts outside the CDR3, the full variable domain is EPEVTQTPSHQVTQMGQEVILRCVPISNHLYFYWYRQILGQKVEFLVSFYNNEISEKSEIFDDQFSVERPDGSNFTLKIRSTKLEDSAMYFCASSQGVGGELFFGEGSRLTVL.

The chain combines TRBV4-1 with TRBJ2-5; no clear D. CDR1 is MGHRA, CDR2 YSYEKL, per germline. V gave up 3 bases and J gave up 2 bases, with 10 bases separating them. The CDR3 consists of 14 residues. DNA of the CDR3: TGCGCCAGCAGCCACCCCGGGCTACAAGAGACCCAGTACTTC. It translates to CASSHPGLQETQYF.

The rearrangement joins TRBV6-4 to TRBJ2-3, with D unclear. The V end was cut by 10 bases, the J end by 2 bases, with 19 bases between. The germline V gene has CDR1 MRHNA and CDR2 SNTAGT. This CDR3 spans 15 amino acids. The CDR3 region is CATADTRRNTDTQYF. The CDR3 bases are TGTGCCACGGCCGACACGAGAAGGAACACAGATACGCAGTATTTT.

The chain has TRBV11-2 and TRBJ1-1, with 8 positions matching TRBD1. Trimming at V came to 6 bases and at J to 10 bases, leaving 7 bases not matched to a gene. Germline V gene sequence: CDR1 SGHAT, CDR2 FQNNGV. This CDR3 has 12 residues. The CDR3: CASRQTGAGAFF. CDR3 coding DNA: TGTGCCAGCAGGCAGACAGGGGCGGGAGCTTTCTTT. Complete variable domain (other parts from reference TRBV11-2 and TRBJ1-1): EAGVAQSPRYKIIEKRQSVAFWCNPISGHATLYWYQQILGQGPKLLIQFQNNGVVDDSQLPKDRFSAERLKGVDSTLKIQPAKLEDSAVYLCASRQTGAGAFFGQGTRLTVV.

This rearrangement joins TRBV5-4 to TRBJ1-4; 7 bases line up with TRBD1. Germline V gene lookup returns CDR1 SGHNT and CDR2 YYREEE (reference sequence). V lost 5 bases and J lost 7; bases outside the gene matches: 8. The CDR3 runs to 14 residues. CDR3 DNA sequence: TGTGCCAGCAGTCCCGGGACAGCGGTTGAAAAACTGTTTTTT. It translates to CASSPGTAVEKLFF.

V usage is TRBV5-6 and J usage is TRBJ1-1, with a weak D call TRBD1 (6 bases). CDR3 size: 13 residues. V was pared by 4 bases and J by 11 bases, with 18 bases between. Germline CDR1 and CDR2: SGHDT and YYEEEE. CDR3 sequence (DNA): TGTGCCAGCAGCCTCCCGGGACACTATGGCGCTTTCTTT. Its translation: CASSLPGHYGAFF.